Following are 10 T cell receptor beta chains from one sample sequenced in a study of identical twins. TCRdb reprocessed the 5' RACE reads via MiXCR and lists one record per CDR3 protein. Among about 430,000 distinct CDR3 sequences, less than 20% were seen once, and the ten largest hold roughly 12%. The sequenced sample consisted of naive T cells sorted from blood. Source of these receptors: a man in his fifties or sixties in good health.

This chain links TRBV10-3 with TRBJ2-1, with 15 bases fitting TRBD2. This CDR3 spans 17 amino acids. The V and J ends lost 4 bases and 8 bases, in that order; junction bases with no gene match: 9. CDR1 is ENHRY and CDR2 is SYGVKD in the germline V gene. The CDR3: CAISALGRTSGRDEQFF. In DNA, the CDR3 is TGTGCCATCAGTGCTTTGGGGAGGACTAGCGGGAGGGATGAGCAGTTCTTC.

This clonotype has more than one count but fewer than ten. The CDR3 sequence: CSARGTQETQYF. The CDR3 DNA reads TGCAGTGCTAGGGGCACGCAAGAGACCCAGTACTTC. The J gene is TRBJ2-5, the V gene TRBV20-1; D ambiguous. Germline lookup yields CDR1 DFQATT and CDR2 SNEGSKA (reference sequence). The CDR3 runs 12 residues. V dropped 3 bases and J dropped 2 bases, with 7 bases sitting between them.

The chain recombines TRBV7-2 with TRBJ2-5; tentatively, D is TRBD2 (6 bases). There are 17 residues in the CDR3. V shed 3 bases and J shed 1 base, with 18 bases lying between them. Germline CDR1 is SGHTA and CDR2 is FQGNSA. CDR3 in DNA: TGTGCCAGCAGCTTTGGGGGGAGCCTCCATTCCCAAGAGACCCAGTACTTC. Protein: CASSFGGSLHSQETQYF.

V usage is TRBV3-1 and J usage is TRBJ2-1, with 7 bases fitting TRBD2. The CDR3 has 17 residues. J was trimmed by 2 bases and V by 4 bases; bases with no gene match: 11. The germline V gene has CDR1 LGHDT and CDR2 YNNKEL (reference sequence). CDR3 region: CASSPNLGGSTYNEQFF. The DNA of the CDR3 is TGTGCCAGCAGCCCTAACCTTGGCGGGAGTACCTACAATGAGCAGTTCTTC.

The J gene is TRBJ2-1, the V gene TRBV4-3; 8 nucleotides agree with TRBD2. Per germline, CDR1 LGHNA and CDR2 YSLEER. V was pared by 1 base and J by 4 bases, with 9 bases of the junction left unmatched. This CDR3 is built from 17 residues. CDR3 nucleotides: TGCGCCAGCAGCCAAGGACCTCGACTAGCGCAGTACAATGAGCAGTTCTTC. This gives the protein CASSQGPRLAQYNEQFF.

The chain recombines TRBV6-1 with TRBJ1-2; D is undetermined. V lost 7 bases and J 7 bases, leaving 25 bases between the germline ends. Germline V CDR1 and CDR2: MNHNS, SASEGT. This CDR3 contains 16 residues. Here the CDR3 DNA reads TGTGCCAGCAACTCTCGTGGGGTTAAGTTCTTAGCTGGCTACACCTTC. Translation: CASNSRGVKFLAGYTF.

This clonotype has ten or more counts. CDR3 nucleotide sequence: TGCAGCGTTGTCGGGATCTTCACAGATACGCAGTATTTT. This codes for CSVVGIFTDTQYF. The chain carries TRBV29-1 and TRBJ2-3, with D possibly TRBD2 on 5 matching bases. CDR3 size: 13 residues. Germline values: CDR1 SQVTM, CDR2 ANQGSEA. Between the trimmed V and J ends, which lost 4 bases and 2 bases, there was a span of 10 bases.

This clonotype was counted ten times or more. The chain combines TRBV29-1 with TRBJ2-5; D tentatively reads TRBD1 or TRBD2 (6 bases each). This CDR3 has 13 amino acids. Germline values: CDR1 SQVTM, CDR2 ANQGSEA. Trimming pared 1 base from V and 5 bases from J, leaving 11 bases between. The CDR3 sequence is CSVEAGAGETQYF. The CDR3 DNA is TGCAGCGTTGAAGCGGGGGCGGGGGAGACCCAGTACTTC.

The V and J genes are TRBV3-1 and TRBJ2-3; D unresolved. Germline CDR1 and CDR2: LGHDT and YNNKEL (reference sequence). The CDR3 extends over 16 amino acids. V lost 1 base and J 6 bases, leaving 17 bases between the germline ends. This CDR3 reads CASSQGLPPPADTQYF. In DNA form, the CDR3 reads TGTGCCAGCAGCCAAGGGCTTCCTCCCCCGGCGGATACGCAGTATTTT.

This chain links TRBV4-1 with TRBJ1-2; D remains unclear. In germline, CDR1 is MGHRA, CDR2 YSYEKL. This CDR3 has 16 amino acids. V lost 3 bases and J 3 bases, leaving 17 bases between the germline ends. CDR3 coding DNA: TGCGCCAGCAGCCATCCAGCCCTTCGGACGGACTATGGCTACACCTTC. Translated: CASSHPALRTDYGYTF.